The T cell receptor beta chain described here comes from a study of OX40 agonist ivuxolimab in advanced cancers. In the study overall: Three patients had partial responses: one hepatocellular carcinoma, two cutaneous melanoma.

Anyone with autoimmune disease history or systemic immunosuppression was excluded. V gave up 8 bases and J gave up 15 bases, with 23 bases separating them. CDR3 length: 13 residues. Germline CDR1 and CDR2: LNHNV and YYDKDF (reference sequence). Sequencing used immunoSEQ multiplex PCR; TCRdb keeps in-frame clones, though not all of them. The data show about 50,000 clones, with roughly 89% seen just once and less than 0.75% held by the top ten. This material consisted of CD4+ or CD8+ T cells sorted from blood, taken in a trial of the OX40 agonist ivuxolimab. The clonotype comes from an adult with an advanced solid tumor such as melanoma, head and neck, liver or kidney cancer. The J gene is TRBJ2-4, the V gene TRBV15, with D perhaps TRBD2 (5 bases). CDR3 DNA: TGTGCCACCTCCCCCCACCGGGCCCCAGGAGGGTACTTC. It is translated as CATSPHRAPGGYF.